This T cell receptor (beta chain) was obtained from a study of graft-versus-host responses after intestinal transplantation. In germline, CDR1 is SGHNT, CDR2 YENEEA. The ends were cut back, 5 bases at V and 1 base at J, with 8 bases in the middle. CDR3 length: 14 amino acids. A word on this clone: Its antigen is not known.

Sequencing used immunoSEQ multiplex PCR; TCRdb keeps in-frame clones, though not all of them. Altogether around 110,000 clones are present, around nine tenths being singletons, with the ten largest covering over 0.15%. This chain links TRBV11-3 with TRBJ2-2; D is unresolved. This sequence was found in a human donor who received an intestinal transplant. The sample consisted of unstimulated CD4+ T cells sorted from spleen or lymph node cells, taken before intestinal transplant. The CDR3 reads CASSQTGNTGELFF. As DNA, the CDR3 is TGTGCCAGCAGCCAGACTGGGAACACCGGGGAGCTGTTTTTT.